This record looks at one T cell receptor (beta chain) sequence and its context. The data originate from a study of T cell changes during pregnancy in multiple sclerosis. The germline gives CDR1 MNHNY, CDR2 SVGAGI (reference sequence). The germline V and J ends were trimmed by 2 bases and 1 base, with 11 bases remaining between them. The length of the CDR3 is 15 residues. TCRdb keeps only in-frame clones here, not all; method: immunoSEQ multiplex PCR. The sample records approximately 90,000 clones, just under 95% being singletons. This specimen consisted of peripheral blood, obtained in the third trimester of pregnancy. The clonotype originates from a female donor with multiple sclerosis, enrolled in a pregnancy study. The V call is TRBV6-6, the J call TRBJ1-1; D not certain. The chain's CDR3 is CASSYLQAPNTEAFF. CDR3 bases: TGTGCCAGCAGTTACCTGCAGGCTCCGAACACTGAAGCTTTCTTT.